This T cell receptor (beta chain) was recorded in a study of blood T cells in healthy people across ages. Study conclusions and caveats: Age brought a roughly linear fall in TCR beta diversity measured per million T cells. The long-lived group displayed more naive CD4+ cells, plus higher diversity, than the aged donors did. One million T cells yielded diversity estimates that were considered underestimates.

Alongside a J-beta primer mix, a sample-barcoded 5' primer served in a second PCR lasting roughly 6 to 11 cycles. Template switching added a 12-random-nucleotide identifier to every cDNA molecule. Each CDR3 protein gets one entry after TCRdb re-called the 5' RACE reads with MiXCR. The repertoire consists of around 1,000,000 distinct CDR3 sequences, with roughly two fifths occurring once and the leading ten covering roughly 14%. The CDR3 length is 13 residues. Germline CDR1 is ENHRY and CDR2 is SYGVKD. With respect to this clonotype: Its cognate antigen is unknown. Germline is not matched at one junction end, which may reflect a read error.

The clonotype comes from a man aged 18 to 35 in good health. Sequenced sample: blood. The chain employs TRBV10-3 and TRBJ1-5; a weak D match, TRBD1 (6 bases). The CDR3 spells CAIRDTGNRPQHF. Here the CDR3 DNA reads TGTGCCATCCGGGACACCGGCAATCGGCCCCAGCATTTT.